Listed below are T cell receptor beta chains from one sample, sequenced in a study of Ad26.COV2.S vaccination and SARS-CoV-2 variants. Assay used: immunoSEQ multiplex PCR; TCRdb lists only in-frame clones, some missing. The table has roughly 380,000 clones, 85% to 90% seen once. Sequencing was performed on peripheral blood, taken in a trial of Ad26.COV2.S vaccine versus placebo. These receptors were collected from a person between 18 and 65 years old who received the Ad26.COV2.S COVID-19 vaccine or a placebo. Each CDR3 is given with its conserved first and last residue. A D gene is named only where the DNA matches it firmly. Size values are once, few and many counts, or a class for expanded clones, and some rows have none.

V gene	J gene	clone size	D gene	CDR3 DNA	CDR3 protein
TRBV28	TRBJ1-4	-	TRBD1	TGTGCCAGCAGTCCCCACCGGGACAGGGGAGACCCAACTAATGAAAAACTGTTTTTT	CASSPHRDRGDPTNEKLFF
TRBV5-4	TRBJ2-5	-	TRBD2	TGTGCCAGCAGCTCCTTAGCGGGGGGGCCTGACGAGACCCAGTACTTC	CASSSLAGGPDETQYF
TRBV19	TRBJ1-5	-	-	TGTGCCAGTAGTATTGGTGGCGGTGGTAGCAATCAGCCCCAGCATTTT	CASSIGGGGSNQPQHF
TRBV7-9	TRBJ1-4	-	TRBD1	TGTGCCAGCAGCTTAGGCCAGGGGGCGGCTAATGAAAAACTGTTTTTT	CASSLGQGAANEKLFF
TRBV6-6	TRBJ2-2	few	-	TGTGCCAGCAGTTACTCGCACATCACCGGGGAGCTGTTTTTT	CASSYSHITGELFF
TRBV3-1/TRBV3-2	TRBJ1-1	-	-	TGTGCCAGCAGCCTGTCAGGCGACACTGAAGCTTTCTTT	CASSLSGDTEAFF
TRBV30	TRBJ2-5	-	TRBD1	TGTGCCTGGAGTACAGGGGGCTGGGAGACCCAGTACTTC	CAWSTGGWETQYF
TRBV6-2/TRBV6-3	TRBJ2-7	-	TRBD2	TGTGCCAGCAGTTACTCGAGCGGGAGACCAGGGTTCACCCGCTACGAGCAGTACTTC	CASSYSSGRPGFTRYEQYF
TRBV14	TRBJ1-2	few	-	TGTGCCAGCAGCCAAGATGAGGGCCCGGGGGGACCCTATGGCTACACCTTC	CASSQDEGPGGPYGYTF
TRBV7-8	TRBJ2-7	-	-	TGTGCCAGCAGCTTAGCAGGGTTGTACGAGCAGTACTTC	CASSLAGLYEQYF
TRBV24-1	TRBJ2-7	-	TRBD2	TGTGCCACCAGTGATTCTGGGAGGGGCTTAAACGAGCAGTACTTC	CATSDSGRGLNEQYF
TRBV7-9	TRBJ2-3	-	TRBD1	TGTGCCAGCAACCAATTCCCGGGACAGGGAATAAGCACAGATACGCAGTATTTT	CASNQFPGQGISTDTQYF
TRBV12-3/TRBV12-4	TRBJ1-5	-	-	TGTGCCAGCAGTTTATCAGCAAATCAGCCCCAGCATTTT	CASSLSANQPQHF
TRBV11-2	TRBJ2-7	-	-	TGTGCCAGCAGCTTAGACCGCCCGAGCTCCTACGAGCAGTACTTC	CASSLDRPSSYEQYF
TRBV28	TRBJ2-2	-	-	TGTGCCAGCAGTCCCGTGATGAGGGACAGGGGCCTAGCGGGGTTCACCGGGGAGCTGTTTTTT	CASSPVMRDRGLAGFTGELFF
TRBV6-5	TRBJ1-2	-	-	TGTGCCAGCAGTTACGGGAGGAACTATGGCTACACCTTC	CASSYGRNYGYTF
TRBV2	TRBJ1-3	-	-	TGTGCCAGCACCGCTGACAGTTACTCTGGAAACACCATATATTTT	CASTADSYSGNTIYF
TRBV7-2	TRBJ2-7	-	-	TGTGCCAGCAGCTTGGACAGCCCCTACGAGCAGTACTTC	CASSLDSPYEQYF
TRBV30	TRBJ1-4	-	-	TGTGCCTGTAGGGACTCCCAAAATGAAAAACTGTTTTTT	CACRDSQNEKLFF
TRBV6-2/TRBV6-3	TRBJ1-5	-	-	TGTGCCAGCAGTTACTACCATCAGCCCCAGCATTTT	CASSYYHQPQHF
TRBV3-1/TRBV3-2	TRBJ2-3	once	-	TGTGCCAGCAGCCAAGGTAGAGGGGCAGATACGCAGTATTTT	CASSQGRGADTQYF
TRBV28	TRBJ1-3	-	-	TGTGCCAGCAGTTTGTGGGACACCATATATTTT	CASSLWDTIYF
TRBV9	TRBJ1-1	-	-	TGTGCCAGCAGCGTTGGGGGCACTGAAGCTTTCTTT	CASSVGGTEAFF
TRBV4-3	TRBJ2-5	once	-	TGCGCCAGCAGCCAACTCTTACAAGAGACCCAGTACTTC	CASSQLLQETQYF
TRBV15	TRBJ1-1	-	-	TGTGCCACCAGTTTTTTGGAAGAAGCTTTCTTT	CATSFLEEAFF
TRBV6-6	TRBJ2-7	-	-	TGTGCCAGCAGTTACTCGCCGGGCGGGGACGAGCAGTACTTC	CASSYSPGGDEQYF
TRBV7-9	TRBJ1-1	-	-	TGTGCCAGCAGCTACAAAGGACCGAACACTGAAGCTTTCTTT	CASSYKGPNTEAFF
TRBV9	TRBJ2-3	-	-	TGTGCCAGCAGCGTAGGATGGGGGCATGGAGATACGCAGTATTTT	CASSVGWGHGDTQYF
TRBV4-1	TRBJ1-2	-	-	TGCGCCAGCAGCCCCCCTCGGGGAGAGCTCCACGACTATGGCTACACCTTC	CASSPPRGELHDYGYTF
TRBV11-2	TRBJ2-7	-	TRBD2	TGTGCCAGCAGTCTCTGGGCGGGGGGGAGCTCCTACGAGCAGTACTTC	CASSLWAGGSSYEQYF
TRBV25-1	TRBJ2-1	-	-	TGTGCCAGCAGTGAATCGCGGGCTCCGCCCCTTAATGAGCAGTTCTTC	CASSESRAPPLNEQFF
TRBV20-1	TRBJ1-1	-	-	TGCAGTGCTATCGAGAGCACTGAAGCTTTCTTT	CSAIESTEAFF
TRBV29-1	TRBJ2-1	-	-	TGCAGCGTAGCCGGGTCGGGTGAGCAGTTCTTC	CSVAGSGEQFF
TRBV10-3	TRBJ2-6	-	-	TGTGCCATCAGTGCGTCCAGACCGCCGTCTGGGGCCAACGTCCTGACTTTC	CAISASRPPSGANVLTF
TRBV23-1	TRBJ2-2	-	-	TGCGCCAGCAGTCATGGGGGAGTATCCCCCGGGGAGCTGTTTTTT	CASSHGGVSPGELFF
TRBV18	TRBJ1-2	-	TRBD1	TGTGCCAGCTCACCACCGGGACAGCCCCTAGGGAACTATGGCTACACCTTC	CASSPPGQPLGNYGYTF
TRBV19	TRBJ1-5	few	-	TGTGCCAGTAGTATGTATGGGGCAGGAGATAGCAATCAGCCCCAGCATTTT	CASSMYGAGDSNQPQHF
TRBV6-6	TRBJ2-7	-	TRBD1	TGTGCCAGCAGTTACCGGCAGGGGGTCTACGAGCAGTACTTC	CASSYRQGVYEQYF
TRBV24-1	TRBJ1-5	-	-	TGTGCCACCAGTGACGGGATAGACAGGAGCAATCAGCCCCAGCATTTT	CATSDGIDRSNQPQHF
TRBV12-3/TRBV12-4	TRBJ1-2	-	-	TGTGCCAGCAGTTTAGGTCAGAACTATGGCTACACCTTC	CASSLGQNYGYTF
TRBV4-3	TRBJ2-1	-	-	TGCGCCAGCAGCCAAGATCATAACAATGAGCAGTTCTTC	CASSQDHNNEQFF
TRBV11-2	TRBJ2-1	-	TRBD1	TGTGCCAGCAGGGGTACCGGGACAGGGGGCAATGAGCAGTTCTTC	CASRGTGTGGNEQFF
TRBV5-5	TRBJ2-1	-	TRBD2	TGTGCCAGCAGCTTGTTCCCACTAGCGGGGGGCTACAATGAGCAGTTCTTC	CASSLFPLAGGYNEQFF
TRBV7-9	TRBJ2-3	-	-	TGTGCCAGCAGCTTAGGAGGAACCTGGGTAGATACGCAGTATTTT	CASSLGGTWVDTQYF
TRBV6-2/TRBV6-3	TRBJ2-3	-	TRBD2	TGTGCCAGCAGTTACTCTATAGCGGGGGGGCCAGATACGCAGTATTTT	CASSYSIAGGPDTQYF
TRBV28	TRBJ1-2	-	TRBD1	TGTGCCAGCAGTTCCCTTCGACAGGGTATCAGAGGCTACACCTTC	CASSSLRQGIRGYTF
TRBV18	TRBJ1-2	-	-	TGTGCCAGCTCACCACTGCAGGAAGGTGGTGTTGGCTACACCTTC	CASSPLQEGGVGYTF
TRBV4-1	TRBJ1-3	once	-	TGCGCCAGCAGCCAAGCCGGGACAACTGGAAACACCATATATTTT	CASSQAGTTGNTIYF
TRBV7-9	TRBJ1-1	-	-	TGTGCCAGCAGCTTAGCAGCCTCTGGAGGCACTGAAGCTTTCTTT	CASSLAASGGTEAFF
TRBV2	TRBJ1-5	-	-	TGTGCCAGCAGTGGTGTTGGGGCGACCCACGGGAATCAGCCCCAGCATTTT	CASSGVGATHGNQPQHF
TRBV20-1	TRBJ2-3	few	-	TGCAGTGCCCCCACAGATACGCAGTATTTT	CSAPTDTQYF
TRBV7-9	TRBJ2-5	-	TRBD2	TGTGCCAGCAGCTTCGGGACTACCCTGCGGGAGACCCAGTACTTC	CASSFGTTLRETQYF
TRBV27	TRBJ1-5	-	-	TGTGCCAGCAGTTTACAAGGGTCTGGGCAGCCCCAGCATTTT	CASSLQGSGQPQHF
TRBV12-3/TRBV12-4	TRBJ1-2	-	-	TGTGCCAGCAGTTTGGGCGGTAACTATGGCTACACCTTC	CASSLGGNYGYTF
TRBV5-4	TRBJ1-2	-	-	TGTGCCAGCACCAAGGACCCCGGGGCGCCTGGCTATGGCTACACCTTC	CASTKDPGAPGYGYTF